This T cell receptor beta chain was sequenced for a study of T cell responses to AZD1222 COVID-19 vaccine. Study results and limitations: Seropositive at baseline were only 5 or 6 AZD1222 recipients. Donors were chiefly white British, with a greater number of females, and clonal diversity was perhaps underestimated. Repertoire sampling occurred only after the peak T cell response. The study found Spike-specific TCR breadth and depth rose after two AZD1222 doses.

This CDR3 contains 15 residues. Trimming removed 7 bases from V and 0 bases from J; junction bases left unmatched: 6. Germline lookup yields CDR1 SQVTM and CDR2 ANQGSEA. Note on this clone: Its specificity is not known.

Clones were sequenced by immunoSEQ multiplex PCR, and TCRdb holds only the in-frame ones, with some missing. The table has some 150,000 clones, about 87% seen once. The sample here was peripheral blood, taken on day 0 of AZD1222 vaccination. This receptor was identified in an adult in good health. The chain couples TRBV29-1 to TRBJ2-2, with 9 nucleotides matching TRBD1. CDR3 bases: TGCAGCGCGTCCGGGACAGGGTCGAACACCGGGGAGCTGTTTTTT. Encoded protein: CSASGTGSNTGELFF.